These 14 T cell receptor beta chains came from one sample sequenced in a study of siplizumab effects on memory and regulatory T cells. Data came from immunoSEQ multiplex PCR; TCRdb stores just in-frame clones and leaves some out. Among about 120,000 clones listed, around 94% were seen once. Sequencing was performed on non-Treg CD4+ T cells sorted from blood. These receptors all stem from a human donor in good health.

The rearrangement uses TRBV6-5 and TRBJ1-6, with a tentative D call TRBD1 (5 bases). CDR3 length: 15 amino acids. Germline V gives CDR1 MNHEY, CDR2 SVGAGI. V was shortened by 6 bases and J by 4 bases, with 13 bases between the two germline ends. The CDR3 nucleotides read TGTGCCAGCAGCACAGTACAGGTTTATAATTCACCCCTCCACTTT. Amino acid sequence: CASSTVQVYNSPLHF.

The CDR3 DNA reads TGTGCCAGCAGCCCTCCGGGACTCTACAATGAGCAGTTCTTC. It is translated as CASSPPGLYNEQFF. This chain joins TRBV9 and TRBJ2-1, with D possibly TRBD2 on 6 matching bases. Germline CDR1 SGDLS, CDR2 YYNGEE. V lost 4 bases to trimming and J lost 3 bases, with 11 bases between them. The CDR3 length is 14 residues.

This clone came up once. The CDR3 DNA reads as TGTGCCAGCAGATCCCAGGGGCTCGTGGGCACTGAAGCTTTCTTT. Its translation is CASRSQGLVGTEAFF. V and J are TRBV5-4 and TRBJ1-1, with D perhaps TRBD1 (6 bases). CDR1 and CDR2 from the germline V gene are SGHNT and YYREEE (reference sequence). V dropped 5 bases and J dropped 4 bases, with 18 bases sitting between them. This CDR3 has 15 residues.

The chain is built from TRBV4-2 and TRBJ2-5; 12 nucleotides match TRBD2. The CDR3 is made up of 15 amino acids. Per germline, CDR1 LGHNA and CDR2 YNFKEQ. V lost 4 bases to trimming and J lost 5 bases; unmatched junction nucleotides: 5. In nucleotides, the CDR3 is TGTGCCAGCAGCCGGACACTAGCGGGAGGTGAGACCCAGTACTTC. This translates into CASSRTLAGGETQYF.

The rearrangement joins TRBV19 to TRBJ2-5; D is unclear. Trimming removed 4 bases at V and 5 bases at J, with 14 bases between. This CDR3 has 14 residues. The germline CDR1 and CDR2 sequences are LNHDA and SQIVND (reference sequence). The CDR3 DNA follows: TGTGCCAGTAGTACCGGACCCGTCGGGGAGACCCAGTACTTC. This codes for CASSTGPVGETQYF.

The rearrangement uses TRBV10-3 and TRBJ1-5; a possible D gene is TRBD1 (5 bases). CDR3 length: 15 residues. Trimming stripped 0 bases from V and 1 base from J, with 7 bases between. The V gene's germline CDR1 is ENHRY and CDR2 SYGVKD. The chain's CDR3 is CAISESGGSNQPQHF. The CDR3 DNA sequence: TGTGCCATCAGTGAGTCGGGGGGAAGCAATCAGCCCCAGCATTTT.

This clone has only one observation. The chain combines TRBV6-1 with TRBJ1-2; D remains unclear. CDR1 and CDR2 from the germline V gene are MNHNS and SASEGT. CDR3 size: 12 residues. V lost 2 bases, J lost 5 bases, and 6 bases lay in between. The CDR3 here is CASSERLYGYTF. The CDR3 bases are TGTGCCAGCAGTGAACGGCTTTATGGCTACACCTTC.

The chain joins TRBV27 to TRBJ1-5; D is unresolved. V lost 6 bases, J lost 0 bases, and 12 bases lay in between. Germline-derived CDR1 and CDR2 are MNHEY and SMNVEV (reference sequence). The CDR3 is 15 residues long. In DNA, the CDR3 is TGTGCCAGCAGATTGGACTGGAATAGCAATCAGCCCCAGCATTTT. Its protein is CASRLDWNSNQPQHF.

The CDR3 here is CASSVTARSNTGELFF. CDR3 bases: TGTGCCAGCAGCGTTACAGCACGTTCGAACACCGGGGAGCTGTTTTTT. The genes are TRBV7-3 and TRBJ2-2, with no clear D. CDR1 and CDR2 from the germline V gene are SGHTA and FQGTGA. The CDR3 is 16 amino acids. V shed 5 bases and J shed 0 bases, with 13 bases lying between them.

The J gene is TRBJ1-1, the V gene TRBV9; 8 bases fit TRBD1. Germline V gene data show CDR1 as SGDLS and CDR2 as YYNGEE. The length of the CDR3 is 13 residues. The V gene end was trimmed by 2 bases and the J gene end by 7 bases; junction bases not matched to a gene: 4. The CDR3 is CASSVAGGIEAFF. The CDR3 DNA follows: TGTGCCAGCAGCGTTGCAGGGGGCATTGAAGCTTTCTTT. Full variable domain (missing parts from reference TRBV9 and TRBJ1-1): DSGVTQTPKHLITATGQRVTLRCSPRSGDLSVYWYQQSLDQGLQFLIQYYNGEERAKGNILERFSAQQFPDLHSELNLSSLELGDSALYFCASSVAGGIEAFFGQGTRLTVV.

J is TRBJ1-2 and V is TRBV5-5; D is possibly TRBD1 (5 bases). This CDR3 comprises 16 residues. Germline V CDR1 and CDR2: SGHKS, YYEKEE (reference sequence). V shed 3 bases and J shed 7 bases, with 22 bases lying between them. The CDR3: CASSYPPRGAVVGYTF. DNA of the CDR3: TGTGCCAGCAGCTACCCCCCCCGCGGGGCGGTCGTTGGCTACACCTTC.

The chain combines TRBV5-1 with TRBJ1-6, with 7 bases aligning to TRBD1. With V trimmed by 4 bases and J by 6 bases, 7 bases remained unmatched. The CDR3 is made up of 15 amino acids. Germline V gene lookup returns CDR1 SGHRS and CDR2 YFSETQ. In DNA, the CDR3 is TGCGCCAGCAGCCCGACAGGGTCTGCTAATTCACCCCTCCACTTT. Its protein product is CASSPTGSANSPLHF.

The rearrangement uses TRBV5-1 and TRBJ2-7; D call uncertain. V gave up 3 bases and J gave up 3 bases, with 13 bases separating them. In germline, CDR1 is SGHRS, CDR2 YFSETQ. The CDR3 covers 14 residues. DNA of the CDR3: TGCGCCAGCAGCTCCCATGACTTAAACTACGAGCAGTACTTC. Protein sequence: CASSSHDLNYEQYF.

The rearrangement uses TRBV9 and TRBJ2-3; tentative D call: TRBD1 (6 bases). Trimming shortened V by 0 bases and J by 7 bases, and 15 bases separated the two germline ends. This CDR3 is built from 15 residues. The germline gives CDR1 SGDLS, CDR2 YYNGEE. The CDR3 bases are TGTGCCAGCAGCGTAGACGGACAGATCGCCCATACGCAGTATTTT. Translated: CASSVDGQIAHTQYF.